These T cell receptor beta chains were read from a single sample in a study of shared T cell receptors in the human thymus. The protocol was immunoSEQ multiplex PCR, while the TCRdb copy is restricted to in-frame clones and leaves out a portion. Here the sample spans a few hundred thousand clones, 95% being singletons. Sequenced: thymocytes. The receptor source for this set is a human donor. CDR3s include the opening cysteine and the closing phenylalanine or tryptophan. The D gene is left open where the match is weak. Size tells how often a clone was seen (once, few, many) or the class of an expanded clone, and some rows leave it out.

CDR3: CASSQDLAGLATYEQYF
DNA: TGTGCCAGCAGCCAAGATCTAGCGGGACTAGCGACCTACGAGCAGTACTTC
V: TRBV4-2
size: NA
J: TRBJ2-7
D: TRBD2

CDR3: CASSPRTQAGAFYEQYF
DNA: TGTGCCAGCAGCCCGCGGACCCAGGCAGGGGCGTTCTACGAGCAGTACTTC
V: TRBV7-8
size: NA
J: TRBJ2-7
D: NA

CDR3: CASSSGSVRETQYF
DNA: TGTGCCAGCAGCAGCGGGAGCGTACGGGAGACCCAGTACTTC
V: TRBV5-6
size: NA
J: TRBJ2-5
D: TRBD2

CDR3: CASSMVGLWQFF
DNA: TGTGCCAGTAGTATGGTGGGATTATGGCAGTTCTTC
V: TRBV19
size: NA
J: TRBJ2-1
D: NA

CDR3: CASRSLSSGLHEQFF
DNA: TGTGCCAGCCGCTCGCTTAGTAGCGGGTTACATGAGCAGTTCTTC
V: TRBV27
size: NA
J: TRBJ2-1
D: TRBD2

CDR3: CASSWATGVGELFF
DNA: TGTGCCAGCAGCTGGGCGACAGGGGTCGGGGAGCTGTTTTTT
V: TRBV5-4
size: once
J: TRBJ2-2
D: TRBD1

CDR3: CASSLAGNTGELFF
DNA: TGTGCCAGCAGTTTAGCGGGAAACACCGGGGAGCTGTTTTTT
V: TRBV27
size: NA
J: TRBJ2-2
D: NA

CDR3: CASSLVGAGGPYEQYF
DNA: TGTGCCAGCAGCTTGGTCGGAGCGGGAGGACCCTACGAGCAGTACTTC
V: TRBV5-6
size: NA
J: TRBJ2-7
D: TRBD2

CDR3: CAISPLTGDTEAFF
DNA: TGTGCCATCAGCCCCTTGACAGGGGACACTGAAGCTTTCTTT
V: TRBV10-3
size: NA
J: TRBJ1-1
D: TRBD1

CDR3: CASSLPEGQNYGYTF
DNA: TGTGCCAGCAGTTTACCCGAGGGACAGAACTATGGCTACACCTTC
V: TRBV28
size: NA
J: TRBJ1-2
D: TRBD1

CDR3: CASSLRVTTTKNIQYF
DNA: TGTGCCAGCAGTCTCAGGGTAACTACAACCAAAAACATTCAGTACTTC
V: TRBV27
size: NA
J: TRBJ2-4
D: NA

CDR3: CASSSGRGSDIEAFF
DNA: TGTGCCAGCAGCTCAGGAAGAGGGAGCGATATTGAAGCTTTCTTT
V: TRBV7-9
size: NA
J: TRBJ1-1
D: NA

CDR3: CASSFAGSTDTQYF
DNA: TGTGCCAGCAGCTTCGCAGGGAGCACAGATACGCAGTATTTT
V: TRBV5-6
size: NA
J: TRBJ2-3
D: NA

CDR3: CASRLRGTNEKLFF
DNA: TGTGCCAGCAGACTAAGGGGAACTAATGAAAAACTGTTTTTT
V: TRBV28
size: NA
J: TRBJ1-4
D: NA

CDR3: CASSKETGVGDTQYF
DNA: TGTGCCAGCAGTAAGGAGACAGGGGTAGGAGATACGCAGTATTTT
V: TRBV27
size: NA
J: TRBJ2-3
D: TRBD1

CDR3: CASSLSGRANTGELFF
DNA: TGTGCCAGCAGCCTTAGCGGGAGGGCCAACACCGGGGAGCTGTTTTTT
V: TRBV27
size: NA
J: TRBJ2-2
D: TRBD2

CDR3: CSVARSPPRGTEAFF
DNA: TGCAGCGTTGCCCGGAGTCCCCCCCGAGGCACTGAAGCTTTTTTT
V: TRBV29-1
size: NA
J: TRBJ1-1
D: NA

CDR3: CASQQGNTEAFF
DNA: TGTGCCTCCCAACAGGGTAACACTGAAGCTTTCTTT
V: TRBV6-6
size: once
J: TRBJ1-1
D: NA

CDR3: CASSQDEGGVEQYF
DNA: TGCGCCAGCAGCCAAGACGAAGGGGGGGTCGAGCAGTACTTC
V: TRBV4-3
size: NA
J: TRBJ2-7
D: NA

CDR3: CASSQVGDSSGANVLTF
DNA: TGCGCCAGCAGCCAAGTTGGTGATAGCTCTGGGGCCAACGTCCTGACTTTC
V: TRBV4-3
size: NA
J: TRBJ2-6
D: NA

CDR3: CATSRDRGLSYEQYF
DNA: TGTGCCACCAGCAGAGATCGGGGGCTATCCTACGAGCAGTACTTC
V: TRBV15
size: NA
J: TRBJ2-7
D: NA

CDR3: CATSVLYNRGRGTYEQYF
DNA: TGTGCCACCAGTGTCCTATACAATAGGGGCCGGGGAACCTACGAGCAGTACTTC
V: TRBV15
size: NA
J: TRBJ2-7
D: NA

CDR3: CASRPAAGNTEAFF
DNA: TGCGCCAGCAGACCAGCAGCCGGGAACACTGAAGCTTTCTTT
V: TRBV5-1
size: once
J: TRBJ1-1
D: NA

CDR3: CATSVSGRAYNEQFF
DNA: TGTGCCACCAGCGTAAGCGGGAGGGCCTACAATGAGCAGTTCTTC
V: TRBV15
size: NA
J: TRBJ2-1
D: TRBD2

CDR3: CASSYPPRLAVFQETQYF
DNA: TGTGCCAGCAGTTATCCCCCCAGACTAGCGGTATTCCAAGAGACCCAGTACTTC
V: TRBV28
size: NA
J: TRBJ2-5
D: TRBD2

CDR3: CASSYFDRLILVAGANVLTF
DNA: TGTGCCAGCAGTTACTTCGACAGGTTAATTTTAGTCGCTGGGGCCAACGTCCTGACTTTC
V: TRBV28
size: NA
J: TRBJ2-6
D: NA

CDR3: CSARAIETQYF
DNA: TGCAGCGCCAGAGCTATAGAGACCCAGTACTTC
V: TRBV20-1
size: NA
J: TRBJ2-5
D: NA

CDR3: CTSSQEGAGAIGNNEQFF
DNA: TGCACCAGCAGCCAAGAAGGGGCCGGGGCGATAGGGAACAATGAGCAGTTCTTC
V: TRBV1
size: NA
J: TRBJ2-1
D: NA

CDR3: CASTLPPTGPSISGNTIYF
DNA: TGTGCCAGCACCCTTCCCCCGACGGGACCTAGTATCTCTGGAAACACCATATATTTT
V: TRBV7-9
size: NA
J: TRBJ1-3
D: NA

CDR3: CASSALAGGGHNYNEQFF
DNA: TGTGCCAGCAGCGCACTAGCGGGAGGGGGGCACAACTACAATGAGCAGTTCTTC
V: TRBV9
size: NA
J: TRBJ2-1
D: TRBD2

CDR3: CASSLDTTTDTQYF
DNA: TGTGCCAGCAGCTTAGATACTACCACAGATACGCAGTATTTT
V: TRBV7-3
size: NA
J: TRBJ2-3
D: NA

CDR3: CASSSVGELFF
DNA: TGTGCCAGCAGCTCCGTTGGGGAGCTGTTTTTT
V: TRBV11-2
size: NA
J: TRBJ2-2
D: NA

CDR3: CASSDSFLAGEQFF
DNA: TGTGCCAGCAGTGACTCTTTTCTAGCGGGAGAGCAGTTCTTC
V: TRBV6-4
size: NA
J: TRBJ2-1
D: TRBD2

CDR3: CASSLEQVFHTF
DNA: TGTGCCAGCAGCTTGGAACAGGTCTTTCACACCTTC
V: TRBV5-5
size: NA
J: TRBJ1-2
D: NA

CDR3: CASSLRRGGFNYGYTF
DNA: TGCGCCAGCAGCTTGCGGCGGGGCGGGTTTAACTATGGCTACACCTTC
V: TRBV5-1
size: NA
J: TRBJ1-2
D: NA

CDR3: CASHPNSRSYNEQFF
DNA: TGTGCCAGCCACCCAAACAGCCGCTCCTACAATGAGCAGTTCTTC
V: TRBV6-5
size: NA
J: TRBJ2-1
D: NA

CDR3: CASSPQGSKNIQYF
DNA: TGTGCCAGCAGTCCGCAGGGCTCCAAAAACATTCAGTACTTC
V: TRBV7-2
size: NA
J: TRBJ2-4
D: NA

CDR3: CASIRGGGRWADTQYF
DNA: TGTGCCAGCATCAGGGGCGGCGGGAGGTGGGCAGATACGCAGTATTTT
V: TRBV6-7
size: NA
J: TRBJ2-3
D: TRBD2

CDR3: CAWSVSVSGNTIYF
DNA: TGTGCCTGGAGTGTTTCCGTCTCTGGAAACACCATATATTTT
V: TRBV30
size: NA
J: TRBJ1-3
D: NA

CDR3: CASSYGTGGEYEQYF
DNA: TGTGCCAGCAGTTACGGGACAGGGGGCGAGTACGAGCAGTACTTC
V: TRBV6-6
size: NA
J: TRBJ2-7
D: TRBD1

CDR3: CASSLKPPGTSGRATYNEQFF
DNA: TGTGCCAGCAGCTTAAAACCGCCCGGGACTAGCGGGAGGGCCACCTACAATGAGCAGTTCTTC
V: TRBV7-3
size: NA
J: TRBJ2-1
D: TRBD2

CDR3: CASSLLAGVVNNEQFF
DNA: TGCGCCAGCAGCTTGTTGGCGGGGGTGGTCAACAATGAGCAGTTCTTC
V: TRBV5-1
size: NA
J: TRBJ2-1
D: TRBD2

CDR3: CASSPELADITYEQYF
DNA: TGTGCCAGCTCACCGGAACTAGCGGATATAACCTACGAGCAGTACTTC
V: TRBV18
size: NA
J: TRBJ2-7
D: TRBD2

CDR3: CASSRPAGPLSAYEQYF
DNA: TGTGCCAGCAGCCGGCCGGCGGGGCCCTTAAGTGCCTACGAGCAGTACTTC
V: TRBV5-6
size: NA
J: TRBJ2-7
D: NA